This paragraph covers one T cell receptor (beta chain) sequence. The data were obtained in a study of blood T cell repertoires in COVID-19. Study at large: Acute and convalescent COVID-19 samples came from the United States, Italy and Spain. Sample material is recorded as cDNA or gDNA derived from T cells, B-cell-depleted T cells, or PBMCs.

CDR3 length: 12 amino acids. CDR1 and CDR2 (germline): SGHRS, YFSETQ. Deletions cut 6 bases from V and 5 bases from J, with 11 bases between. In the study's own analysis: Estimation of nucleated cell counts was performed using reference gene primer amplification. Assay: immunoSEQ multiplex PCR; the TCRdb copy retains only in-frame clones and omits some. That table furnishes V, J and clone size, whereas the DNA furnished D and trimming. Among 150,000 to 200,000 clones listed, approximately 90% were seen once. The sample comprised peripheral blood. The receptor's source is a human donor in a cohort sampled during active COVID-19. This chain joins TRBV5-1 and TRBJ2-5; D is possibly TRBD1 (5 bases). The CDR3 region is CASTQDGETQYF. DNA of the CDR3: TGCGCCAGCACACAGGACGGGGAGACCCAGTACTTC.